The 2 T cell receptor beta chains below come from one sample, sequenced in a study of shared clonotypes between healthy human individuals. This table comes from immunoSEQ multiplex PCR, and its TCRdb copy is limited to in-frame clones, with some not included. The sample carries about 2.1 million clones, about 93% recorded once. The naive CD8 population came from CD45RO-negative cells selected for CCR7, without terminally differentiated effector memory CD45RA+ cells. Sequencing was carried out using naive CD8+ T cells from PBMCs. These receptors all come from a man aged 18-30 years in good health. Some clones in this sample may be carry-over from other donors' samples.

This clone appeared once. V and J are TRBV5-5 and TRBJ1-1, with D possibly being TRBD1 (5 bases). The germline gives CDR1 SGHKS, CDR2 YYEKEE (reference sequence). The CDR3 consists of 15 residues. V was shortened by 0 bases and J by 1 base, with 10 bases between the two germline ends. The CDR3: CASSLVSGANTEAFF. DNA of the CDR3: TGTGCCAGCAGCTTGGTCTCCGGGGCGAACACTGAAGCTTTCTTT.

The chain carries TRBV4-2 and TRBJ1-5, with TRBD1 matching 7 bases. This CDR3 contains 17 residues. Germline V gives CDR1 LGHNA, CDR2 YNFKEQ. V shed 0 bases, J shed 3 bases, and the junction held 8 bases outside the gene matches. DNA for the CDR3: TGTGCCAGCAGCCAAGATGGAGGGACAGTCTTCAATCAGCCCCAGCATTTT. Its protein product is CASSQDGGTVFNQPQHF.